The clone carrying this TCR beta chain was seen more than once but under ten times. How the authors handled the data: For nucleated cells, counts were estimated from reference gene primer amplification. Clones were sequenced by immunoSEQ multiplex PCR, and TCRdb holds only the in-frame ones, with some missing. For V, J and clone size, that table is used; D and trimming come from the DNA. The sample has about 140,000 clones, about 79% seen once. The sample belongs to a study of blood T cell repertoires in COVID-19. This CDR3 is 14 amino acids long. In germline, CDR1 is GTSNPN, CDR2 SVGIG (reference sequence). V was trimmed by 0 bases and J by 7 bases, leaving 15 bases between them. Participants had their cohort set by participant-reported clinical history. Each recovered donor of Cohort 3 presented with two negative PCRs, clearance, or symptom resolution.

The chain joins TRBV30 to TRBJ1-1; no firm D call. The source material was PBMCs or T cells enriched from blood (not recorded which). The TCR comes from a woman aged 50 to 60 who had recovered from COVID-19. CDR3: CAWSVVNWRDEAFF. In nucleotides, the CDR3 is TGTGCCTGGAGTGTGGTTAACTGGAGGGATGAAGCTTTCTTT.